The 3 T cell receptor beta chains reported below all come from one sample, sequenced in a study of shared clonotypes between healthy human individuals. The data were produced by immunoSEQ multiplex PCR, yet TCRdb's version contains in-frame clones alone and is incomplete. In the table there are 450,000 to 500,000 clones, 81% of which are singletons. The sequenced sample consisted of PBMCs. All receptors come from a woman aged 40 to 49 in good health. Some clones in this sample may be carry-over from other donors' samples.

This chain joins TRBV6-6 and TRBJ1-4; 7 bases match TRBD1. The CDR3 sequence is 13 residues long. The ends lost 5 bases at V and 5 bases at J; junction bases unmatched: 2. Germline assignment: CDR1 MNHNY and CDR2 SVGAGI (reference sequence). The CDR3 region is CASSTQGNEKLFF. The DNA for the CDR3 is TGTGCCAGCAGTACACAGGGGAATGAAAAACTGTTTTTT.

This clone was seen once. The chain uses TRBV10-3 and TRBJ1-2; no definite D call. V lost 1 base, J lost 4 bases, and 7 bases lay in between. Germline CDR1 and CDR2: ENHRY and SYGVKD. This CDR3 spans 13 amino acids. CDR3 nucleotides: TGTGCCATCAGTGAGTGGCAGGTCTATGGCTACACCTTC. Amino acid sequence: CAISEWQVYGYTF.

This chain joins TRBV18 and TRBJ1-1, with a tentative D call TRBD1 (5 bases). V was clipped by 2 bases and J by 2 bases, with 9 bases between them. The CDR3 consists of 14 residues. Germline CDR1 reads KGHSH; CDR2 reads LQKENI. In nucleotides, the CDR3 is TGTGCCAGCTCACCAGGGGCGGACAACACTGAAGCTTTCTTT. Translated, it gives CASSPGADNTEAFF.